These 8 T cell receptor beta chains were sequenced from one sample in a study of technical replicates of blood from a few donors. Assay: immunoSEQ multiplex PCR; the TCRdb copy retains only in-frame clones and omits some. The data contain 55,000 to 65,000 clones, 86% of them singletons. The sample consisted of PBMCs. The receptors shown here come from a human donor in good health. Some clones in this sample may be carry-over from other donors' samples.

The CDR3: CASSQGTGILETQYF. The CDR3 nucleotides are TGCGCCAGCAGCCAAGGGACAGGGATTTTGGAGACCCAGTACTTC. J is TRBJ2-5 and V is TRBV4-3; TRBD1 agrees at 8 bases. CDR3 size: 15 residues. Trimming at V came to 1 base and at J to 5 bases, leaving 6 bases not matched to a gene. Looked up from germline, CDR1 is LGHNA and CDR2 is YSLEER.

The chain combines TRBV5-1 with TRBJ2-7; possibly TRBD1 for D (6 bases). The V gene's germline CDR1 is SGHRS and CDR2 YFSETQ. Trimming shortened V by 9 bases and J by 3 bases, and 16 bases separated the two germline ends. The CDR3 spans 13 residues. The CDR3 here is CANPRGTLYEQYF. The CDR3 region has the DNA TGCGCCAACCCAAGGGGGACGCTCTACGAGCAGTACTTC.

This chain uses TRBV5-4 with TRBJ2-7; 9 nucleotides align to TRBD2. The V gene's germline CDR1 is SGHNT and CDR2 YYREEE (reference sequence). The J segment lost 6 bases and the V segment lost 0 bases, leaving 4 bases of the junction unmatched. The CDR3 totals 14 residues. The CDR3 DNA reads as TGTGCCAGCAGCTTGGGGACTAGCGAAGGCGAGCAGTACTTC. Translating it yields CASSLGTSEGEQYF.

The CDR3 protein is CASSSRAASGGYEQYF. Written as DNA, the CDR3 is TGTGCCAGCAGCTCCCGCGCCGCTAGCGGGGGCTACGAGCAGTACTTC. This chain connects TRBV7-2 to TRBJ2-7, with TRBD2 matching 10 bases. With 4 bases clipped from V and 3 bases from J, the junction kept 9 bases outside the gene matches. This CDR3 contains 16 residues. CDR1 is SGHTA and CDR2 is FQGNSA in the germline V gene.

CDR3 protein: CASSLGGQGPYEQYF. The CDR3, as DNA: TGTGCCAGCAGCTTAGGGGGACAGGGCCCCTACGAGCAGTACTTC. V is TRBV7-3 and J is TRBJ2-7; TRBD1 matches at 9 bases. CDR1 and CDR2 (germline): SGHTA, FQGTGA. The CDR3 contains 15 residues. V trimming: 2 bases; J trimming: 2 bases; junction bases outside the gene matches: 4.

The rearrangement links TRBV2 to TRBJ2-3; 7 bases are shared with TRBD2. With 8 bases clipped from V and 2 bases from J, the junction kept 4 bases outside the gene matches. Germline CDR1 is SNHLY and CDR2 is FYNNEI. The CDR3 loop spans 13 amino acids. The CDR3 reads CASPGTNTDTQYF. The CDR3 DNA reads TGTGCCAGCCCCGGGACTAACACAGATACGCAGTATTTT. Full variable domain (remainder filled in from reference TRBV2 and TRBJ2-3): EPEVTQTPSHQVTQMGQEVILRCVPISNHLYFYWYRQILGQKVEFLVSFYNNEISEKSEIFDDQFSVERPDGSNFTLKIRSTKLEDSAMYFCASPGTNTDTQYFGPGTRLTVL.

The chain combines TRBV19 with TRBJ1-2; maybe TRBD1 (6 bases). This CDR3 has 15 residues. The V gene lost 4 bases and the J gene lost 4 bases, with 16 bases spanning the gap. From germline, CDR1 is LNHDA and CDR2 SQIVND (reference sequence). CDR3 sequence: CASSRTTGQIYGYTF. CDR3 coding DNA: TGTGCCAGTAGTAGGACGACCGGACAGATCTATGGCTACACCTTC.

A single count supports this clone. The chain is built from TRBV7-3 and TRBJ2-1; 7 bases line up with TRBD2. The CDR3 is 14 residues long. With 3 bases clipped from V and 3 bases from J, the junction kept 2 bases outside the gene matches. The V gene's germline CDR1 is SGHTA and CDR2 FQGTGA. The CDR3 DNA reads TGTGCCAGCAGCTTCGGCGGGGGCTACAATGAGCAGTTCTTC. Translated: CASSFGGGYNEQFF.